The source of this TCR beta chain is a study of T cell changes during pregnancy in multiple sclerosis (dated by TCRdb to about 2019). In terms of the full investigation: The study looked at changes in the T cell repertoire across pregnancy in women with multiple sclerosis.

About this clone: Its antigen is still unknown. No much larger clonotype is one base removed from it; base qualities were not supplied.

Libraries were prepared through the immunoSEQ multiplex PCR assay. TCRdb limited this immuneACCESS table to in-frame rearrangements with V and J called. A share of clones is missing; checked studies link under half to unresolved V genes, and the rest is unexplained. This sample holds tens of thousands of clones; 92% were observed only once. Together, the top ten hold under 2% of the sample. The germline V gene (reference sequence) sets CDR1 to LNHDA and CDR2 to SQIVND. The CDR3 runs 14 residues from the cysteine to the phenylalanine. Of the read, only the CDR3 DNA is kept; its 42 bases are in frame from base 1. V and J are trimmed by 9 bases and 1 base, and the gene matches miss 6 bases of the junction.

The sequence is built from TRBV19 and TRBJ1-1, and 9 junctional nucleotides match TRBD1. The source is a female donor with multiple sclerosis, enrolled in a pregnancy study. The sample here was peripheral blood, taken in the second trimester of pregnancy. The CDR3 corresponds to CASAQGAGNTEAFF. The bases are TGTGCCAGCGCACAGGGGGCCGGGAACACTGAAGCTTTCTTT.